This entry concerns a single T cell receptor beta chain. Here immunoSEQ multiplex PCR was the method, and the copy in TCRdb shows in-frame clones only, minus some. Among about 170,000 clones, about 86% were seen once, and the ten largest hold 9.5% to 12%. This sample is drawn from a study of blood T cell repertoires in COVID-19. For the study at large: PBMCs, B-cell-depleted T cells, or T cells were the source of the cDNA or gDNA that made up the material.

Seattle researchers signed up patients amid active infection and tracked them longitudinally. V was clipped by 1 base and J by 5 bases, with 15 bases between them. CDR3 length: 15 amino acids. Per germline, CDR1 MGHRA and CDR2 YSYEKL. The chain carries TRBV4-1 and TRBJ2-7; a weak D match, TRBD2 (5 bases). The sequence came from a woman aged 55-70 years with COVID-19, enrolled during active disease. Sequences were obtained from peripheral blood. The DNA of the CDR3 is TGCGCCAGCAGCCAAGGGGCTAGCCGTCTGGACGAGCAGTACTTC. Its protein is CASSQGASRLDEQYF.